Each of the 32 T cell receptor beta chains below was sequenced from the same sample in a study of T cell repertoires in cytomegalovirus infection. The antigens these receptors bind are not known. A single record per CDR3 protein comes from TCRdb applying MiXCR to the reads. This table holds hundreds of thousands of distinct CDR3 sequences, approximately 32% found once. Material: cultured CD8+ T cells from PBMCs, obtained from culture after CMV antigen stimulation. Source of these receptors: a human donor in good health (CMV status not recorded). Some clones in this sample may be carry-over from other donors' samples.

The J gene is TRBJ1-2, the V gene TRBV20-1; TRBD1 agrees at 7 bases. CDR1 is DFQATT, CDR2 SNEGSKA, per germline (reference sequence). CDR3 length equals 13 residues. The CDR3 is CSVKQGIRDGYTF. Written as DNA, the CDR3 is TGCAGCGTTAAACAGGGGATCCGGGATGGCTACACCTTC.

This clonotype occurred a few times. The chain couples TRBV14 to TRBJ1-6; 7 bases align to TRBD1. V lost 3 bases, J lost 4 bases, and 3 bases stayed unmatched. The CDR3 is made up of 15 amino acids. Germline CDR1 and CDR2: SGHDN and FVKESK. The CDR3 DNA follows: TGTGCCAGCAGCCAGAAACAGGGGTATAATTCACCCCTCCACTTT. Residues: CASSQKQGYNSPLHF.

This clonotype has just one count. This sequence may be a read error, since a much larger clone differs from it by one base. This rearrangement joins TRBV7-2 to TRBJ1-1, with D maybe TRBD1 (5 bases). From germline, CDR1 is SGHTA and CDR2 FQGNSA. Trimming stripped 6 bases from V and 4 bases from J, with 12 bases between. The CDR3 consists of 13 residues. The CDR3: CASRALGATEAFF. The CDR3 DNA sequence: TGTGCCAGCAGAGCCCTTGGGGCCACTGAAGCTTTCTTT.

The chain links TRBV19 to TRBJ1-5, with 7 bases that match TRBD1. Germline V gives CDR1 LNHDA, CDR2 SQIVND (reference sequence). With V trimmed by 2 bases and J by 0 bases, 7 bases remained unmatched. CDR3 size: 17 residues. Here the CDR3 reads CASSIKVGTVSNQPQHF. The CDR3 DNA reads TGTGCCAGTAGTATAAAAGTGGGGACAGTTAGCAATCAGCCCCAGCATTTT. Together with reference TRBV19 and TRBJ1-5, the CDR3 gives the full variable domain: DGGITQSPKYLFRKEGQNVTLSCEQNLNHDAMYWYRQDPGQGLRLIYYSQIVNDFQKGDIAEGYSVSREKKESFPLTVTSAQKNPTAFYLCASSIKVGTVSNQPQHFGDGTRLSIL.

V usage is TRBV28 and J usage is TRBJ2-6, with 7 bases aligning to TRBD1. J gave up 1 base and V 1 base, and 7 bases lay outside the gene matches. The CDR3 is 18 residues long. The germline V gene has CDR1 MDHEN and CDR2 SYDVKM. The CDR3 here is CASSLLQGDTSGANVLTF. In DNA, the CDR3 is TGTGCCAGCAGTTTATTGCAGGGGGACACTTCTGGGGCCAACGTCCTGACTTTC.

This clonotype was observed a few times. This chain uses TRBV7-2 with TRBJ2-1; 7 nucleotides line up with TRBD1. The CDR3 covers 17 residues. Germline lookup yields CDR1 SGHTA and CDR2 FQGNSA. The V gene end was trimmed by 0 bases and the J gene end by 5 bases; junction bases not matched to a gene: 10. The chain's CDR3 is CASSLAGGEDRDNEQFF. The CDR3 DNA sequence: TGTGCCAGCAGCTTAGCAGGGGGCGAGGATCGGGACAATGAGCAGTTCTTC.

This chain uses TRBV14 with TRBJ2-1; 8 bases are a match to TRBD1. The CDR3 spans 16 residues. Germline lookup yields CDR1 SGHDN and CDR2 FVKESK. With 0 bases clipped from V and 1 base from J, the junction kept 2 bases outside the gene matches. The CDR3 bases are TGTGCCAGCAGCCAAGACAGGGACAGGTCCTACAATGAGCAGTTCTTC. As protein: CASSQDRDRSYNEQFF.

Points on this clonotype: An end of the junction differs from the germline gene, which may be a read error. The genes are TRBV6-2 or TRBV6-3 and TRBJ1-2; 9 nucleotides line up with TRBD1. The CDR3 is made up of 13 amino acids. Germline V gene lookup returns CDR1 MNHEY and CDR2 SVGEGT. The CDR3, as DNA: TGTGCCAGCAGTTACACAGGGGGCGATGGCTACATCTTC. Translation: CASSYTGGDGYIF.

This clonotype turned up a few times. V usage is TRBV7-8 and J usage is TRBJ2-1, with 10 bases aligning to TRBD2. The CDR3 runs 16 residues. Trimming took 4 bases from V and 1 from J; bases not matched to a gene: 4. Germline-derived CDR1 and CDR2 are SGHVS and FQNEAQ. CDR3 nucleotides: TGTGCCAGCAGCTCCCTTAGCGGGGGGTCCTACAATGAGCAGTTCTTC. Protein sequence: CASSSLSGGSYNEQFF. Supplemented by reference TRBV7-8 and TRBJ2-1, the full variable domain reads GAGVSQSPRYKVAKRGQDVALRCDPISGHVSLFWYQQALGQGPEFLTYFQNEAQLDKSGLPSDRFFAERPEGSVSTLKIQRTQQEDSAVYLCASSSLSGGSYNEQFFGPGTRLTVL.

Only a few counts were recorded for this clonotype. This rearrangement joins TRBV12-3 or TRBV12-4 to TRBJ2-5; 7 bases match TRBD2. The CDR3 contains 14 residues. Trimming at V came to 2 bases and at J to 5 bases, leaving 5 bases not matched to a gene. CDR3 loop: CASSLLGGAETQYF. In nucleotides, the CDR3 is TGTGCCAGCAGTTTACTGGGAGGGGCGGAGACCCAGTACTTC.

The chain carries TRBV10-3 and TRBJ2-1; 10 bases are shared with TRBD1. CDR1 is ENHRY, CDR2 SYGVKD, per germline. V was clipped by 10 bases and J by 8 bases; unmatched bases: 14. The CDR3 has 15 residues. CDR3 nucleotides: TGTGCCACCACTGGGGGGGACAGGGGAAATTATGAGCAGTTCTTC. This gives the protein CATTGGDRGNYEQFF.

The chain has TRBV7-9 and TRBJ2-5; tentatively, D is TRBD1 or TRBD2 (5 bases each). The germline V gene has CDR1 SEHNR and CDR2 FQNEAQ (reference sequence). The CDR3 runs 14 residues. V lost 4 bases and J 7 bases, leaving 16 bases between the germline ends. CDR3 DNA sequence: TGTGCCAGCAGCTCCGGTCGGGCAGGGAGGACCCAGTACTTC. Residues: CASSSGRAGRTQYF.

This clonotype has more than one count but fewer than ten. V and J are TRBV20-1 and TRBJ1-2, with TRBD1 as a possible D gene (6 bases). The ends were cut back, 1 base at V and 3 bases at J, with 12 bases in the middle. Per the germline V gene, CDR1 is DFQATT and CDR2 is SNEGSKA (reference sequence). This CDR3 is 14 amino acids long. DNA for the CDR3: TGCAGTGCTAGAGGCAGGGGCTCCGACTATGGCTACACCTTC. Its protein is CSARGRGSDYGYTF.

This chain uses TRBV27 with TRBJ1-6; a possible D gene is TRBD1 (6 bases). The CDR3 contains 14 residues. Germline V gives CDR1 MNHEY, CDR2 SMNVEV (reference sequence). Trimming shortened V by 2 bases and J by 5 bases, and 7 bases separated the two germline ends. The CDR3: CASSLRDNNSPLHF. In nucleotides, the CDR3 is TGTGCCAGCAGTTTAAGGGACAATAATTCACCCCTCCACTTT.

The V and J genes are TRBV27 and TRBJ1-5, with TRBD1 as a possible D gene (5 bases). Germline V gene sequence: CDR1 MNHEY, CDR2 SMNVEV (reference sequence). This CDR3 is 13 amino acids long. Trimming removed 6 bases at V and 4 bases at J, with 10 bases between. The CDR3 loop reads CASRGLPNQPQHF. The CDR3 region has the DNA TGTGCCAGCAGGGGGCTTCCTAATCAGCCCCAGCATTTT.

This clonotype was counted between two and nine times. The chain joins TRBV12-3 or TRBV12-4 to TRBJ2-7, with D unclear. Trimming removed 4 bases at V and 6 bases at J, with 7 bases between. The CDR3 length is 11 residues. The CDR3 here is CASSSSGEQYF. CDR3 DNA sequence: TGTGCCAGCAGTTCCTCGGGCGAGCAGTACTTC.

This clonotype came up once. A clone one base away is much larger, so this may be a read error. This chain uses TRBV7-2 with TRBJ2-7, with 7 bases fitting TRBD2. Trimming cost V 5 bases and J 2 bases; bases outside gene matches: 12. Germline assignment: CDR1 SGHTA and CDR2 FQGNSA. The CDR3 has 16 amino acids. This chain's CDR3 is CASSPGLVALAYEQYV. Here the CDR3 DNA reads TGTGCCAGCAGCCCCGGACTAGTGGCCCTGGCCTACGAGCAGTACGTC.

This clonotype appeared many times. CDR3 DNA: TGCAGCGTTGAATTAGGGAACACTGAAGCTTTCTTT. Encoded protein: CSVELGNTEAFF. The V and J genes are TRBV29-1 and TRBJ1-1; D call uncertain. Germline CDR1 reads SQVTM; CDR2 reads ANQGSEA. The ends were cut back, 2 bases at V and 1 base at J, with 5 bases in the middle. The CDR3 runs 12 residues. Full variable domain (remainder filled in from reference TRBV29-1 and TRBJ1-1): SAVISQKPSRDICQRGTSLTIQCQVDSQVTMMFWYRQQPGQSLTLIATANQGSEATYESGFVIDKFPISRPNLTFSTLTVSNMSPEDSSIYLCSVELGNTEAFFGQGTRLTVV.

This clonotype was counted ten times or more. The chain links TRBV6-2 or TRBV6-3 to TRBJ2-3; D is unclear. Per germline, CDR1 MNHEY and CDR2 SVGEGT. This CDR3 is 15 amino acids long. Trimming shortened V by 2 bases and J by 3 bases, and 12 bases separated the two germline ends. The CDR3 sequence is CASSYLGDPTDTQYF. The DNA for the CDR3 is TGTGCCAGCAGTTACCTCGGAGACCCAACAGATACGCAGTATTTT.

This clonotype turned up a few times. CDR3: CASSYAGEVTEAFF. CDR3 DNA: TGTGCCAGCAGTTACGCAGGGGAGGTCACTGAAGCTTTCTTT. The chain is built from TRBV6-5 and TRBJ1-1; the D gene is possibly TRBD1 (6 bases). There are 14 residues in the CDR3. Germline V gives CDR1 MNHEY, CDR2 SVGAGI. V dropped 2 bases and J dropped 4 bases, with 11 bases sitting between them.

The CDR3 sequence: CATGARTDTQYF. The CDR3 DNA is TGTGCCACCGGGGCACGGACAGATACGCAGTATTTT. The gene calls are TRBV24-1 and TRBJ2-3; D might be TRBD1 (5 bases). Trimming took off 9 bases at V and 3 bases at J, with 9 bases between the two ends. CDR3 size: 12 residues. Germline-derived CDR1 and CDR2 are KGHDR and SFDVKD.

The CDR3, as DNA: TGTGCCAGCAGTGGTTCCGGGACTCTACTCTTGTCTGAGCAGTACGTC. Residues: CASSGSGTLLLSEQYV. The rearrangement uses TRBV6-2 or TRBV6-3 and TRBJ2-7; TRBD2 is a possible D gene (6 bases). The CDR3 loop spans 16 amino acids. V dropped 5 bases and J dropped 7 bases, with 24 bases sitting between them. Looked up from germline, CDR1 is MNHEY and CDR2 is SVGEGT.

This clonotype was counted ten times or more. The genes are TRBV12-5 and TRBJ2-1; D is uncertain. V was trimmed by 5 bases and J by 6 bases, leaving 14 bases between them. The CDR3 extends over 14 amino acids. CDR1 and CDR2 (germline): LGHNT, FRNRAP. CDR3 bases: TGTGCTAGTGGTCCCACCTTCCACAGCAATGAGCAGTTCTTC. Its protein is CASGPTFHSNEQFF.

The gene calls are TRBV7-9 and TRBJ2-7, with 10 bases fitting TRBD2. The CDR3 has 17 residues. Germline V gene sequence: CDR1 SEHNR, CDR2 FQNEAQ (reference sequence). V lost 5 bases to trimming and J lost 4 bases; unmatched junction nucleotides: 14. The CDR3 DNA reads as TGTGCCAGCAGCCTACCCTTTGGCCTAGCGGGAGATTACGAGCAGTACTTC. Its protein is CASSLPFGLAGDYEQYF.

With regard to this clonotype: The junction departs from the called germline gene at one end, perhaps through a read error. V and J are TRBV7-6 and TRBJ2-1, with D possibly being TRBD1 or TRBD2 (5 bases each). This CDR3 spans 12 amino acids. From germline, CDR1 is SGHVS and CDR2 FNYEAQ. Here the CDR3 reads CASSSRDLECVF. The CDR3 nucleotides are TGTGCCAGCAGCAGCCGGGACCTAGAATGTGTCTTC.

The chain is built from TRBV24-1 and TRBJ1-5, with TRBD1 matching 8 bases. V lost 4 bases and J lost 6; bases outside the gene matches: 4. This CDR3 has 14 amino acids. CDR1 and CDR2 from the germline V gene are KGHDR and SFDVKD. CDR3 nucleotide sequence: TGTGCCACCAGTGAAGCAGGGGGCGGTCAGCCCCAGCATTTT. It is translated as CATSEAGGGQPQHF.

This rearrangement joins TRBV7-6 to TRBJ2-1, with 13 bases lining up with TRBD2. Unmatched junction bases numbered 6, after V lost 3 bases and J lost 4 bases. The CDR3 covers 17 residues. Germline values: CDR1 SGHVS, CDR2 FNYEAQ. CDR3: CASSFRLAGGLYNEQFF. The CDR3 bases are TGTGCCAGCAGCTTCCGACTAGCGGGGGGCCTTTACAATGAGCAGTTCTTC.

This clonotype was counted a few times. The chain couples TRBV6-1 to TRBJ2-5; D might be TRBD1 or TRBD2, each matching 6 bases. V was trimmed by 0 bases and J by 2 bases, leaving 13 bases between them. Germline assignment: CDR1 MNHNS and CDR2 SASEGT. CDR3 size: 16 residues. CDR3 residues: CASSEARDTIQETQYF. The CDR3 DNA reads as TGTGCCAGCAGTGAAGCGCGGGACACCATACAAGAGACCCAGTACTTC.

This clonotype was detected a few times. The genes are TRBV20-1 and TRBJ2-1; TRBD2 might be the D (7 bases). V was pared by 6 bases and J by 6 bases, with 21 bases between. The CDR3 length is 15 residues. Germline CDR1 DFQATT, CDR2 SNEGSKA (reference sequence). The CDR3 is CSAPLRGGPFNEQFF. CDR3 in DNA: TGCAGTGCGCCCTTGCGCGGGGGCCCTTTCAATGAGCAGTTCTTC.

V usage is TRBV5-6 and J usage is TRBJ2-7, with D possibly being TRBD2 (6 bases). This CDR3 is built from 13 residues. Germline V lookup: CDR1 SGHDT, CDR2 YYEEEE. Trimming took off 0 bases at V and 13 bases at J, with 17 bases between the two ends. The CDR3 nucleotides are TGTGCCAGCAGCTTGGGGGGCGGCGGGGCTCCCTACGTC. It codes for CASSLGGGGAPYV.

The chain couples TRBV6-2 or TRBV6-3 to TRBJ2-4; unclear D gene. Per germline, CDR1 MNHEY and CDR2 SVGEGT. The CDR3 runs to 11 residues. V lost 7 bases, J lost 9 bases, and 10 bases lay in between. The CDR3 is CASTNVGIQYF. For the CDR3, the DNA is TGTGCCAGCACTAACGTCGGCATTCAGTACTTC.

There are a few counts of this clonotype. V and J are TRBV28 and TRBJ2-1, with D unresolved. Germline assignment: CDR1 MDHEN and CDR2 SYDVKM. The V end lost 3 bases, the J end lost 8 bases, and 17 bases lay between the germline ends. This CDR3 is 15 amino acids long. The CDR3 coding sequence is TGTGCCAGCAGTTTTTCTATTCTGGCAGTCGATGAGCAGTTCTTC. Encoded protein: CASSFSILAVDEQFF.